The source of this T cell receptor (beta chain) is a study of OX40 agonist ivuxolimab in advanced cancers. Study as a whole: Intravenous ivuxolimab was administered to patients every 2 weeks at 0.01 to 10 mg/kg. Patients receiving dose escalation had hepatocellular carcinoma, melanoma, renal cell or head and neck cancer.

Findings of the study overall: Within 6 weeks, CD4+ and CD8+ blood T cells expanded clonally at 0.1 to 3.0 mg/kg.

The repertoire was sequenced with immunoSEQ multiplex PCR; TCRdb's copy has only in-frame clones and lacks some. The sample has approximately 39,000 clones; 88% are singletons. As for this clone: Its antigen is unknown.

If patients had autoimmune disease history or systemic immunosuppression, they were excluded. This specimen consisted of CD4+ or CD8+ T cells sorted from blood, obtained in a trial of the OX40 agonist ivuxolimab. This clonotype was obtained from an adult with an advanced solid tumor such as melanoma, head and neck, liver or kidney cancer.

The CDR3 region has the DNA TGTGCCAGCAGTACTGCGGGGCACTATGGCTACACCTTC. This encodes CASSTAGHYGYTF. The chain joins TRBV27 to TRBJ1-2; tentative D call: TRBD1 (5 bases). V was clipped by 5 bases and J by 3 bases, with 10 bases between them. The germline V gene encodes CDR1 MNHEY and CDR2 SMNVEV (reference sequence). The CDR3 extends over 13 amino acids.